One sample yielded the 17 T cell receptor beta chains listed below, sequenced in a study of T cell responses to AZD1222 COVID-19 vaccine. Method: immunoSEQ multiplex PCR; TCRdb's copy keeps in-frame clones and lacks some. The sample consists of some 130,000 clones, 88% of them appearing once. The source was peripheral blood, collected on day 0 of AZD1222 vaccination. Receptors originate from an adult in good health.

The V gene is TRBV15, the J gene TRBJ1-1; no reliable D call. The CDR3 covers 15 residues. V shed 0 bases and J shed 0 bases, with 8 bases lying between them. Germline V gene lookup returns CDR1 LNHNV and CDR2 YYDKDF (reference sequence). DNA for the CDR3: TGTGCCACCAGCAGAGATCACACAATGAACACTGAAGCTTTCTTT. As protein: CATSRDHTMNTEAFF. The full variable domain, with the rest looked up from reference TRBV15 and TRBJ1-1, is DAMVIQNPRYQVTQFGKPVTLSCSQTLNHNVMYWYQQKSSQAPKLLFHYYDKDFNNEADTPDNFQSRRPNTSFCFLDIRSPGLGDTAMYLCATSRDHTMNTEAFFGQGTRLTVV.

This clone was seen once. V gene TRBV9 combines with J gene TRBJ1-3; D gene unclear. Trimming took off 0 bases at V and 1 base at J, with 8 bases between the two ends. CDR1 is SGDLS, CDR2 YYNGEE, per germline. CDR3 length: 15 residues. This CDR3 reads CASSVVGGSGNTIYF. The CDR3 nucleotides read TGTGCCAGCAGCGTAGTTGGCGGGTCTGGAAACACCATATATTTT.

CDR3 nucleotides: TGTGCCAGCAGTTACGGGCAGGGAAACTATGGCTACACCTTC. Encoded protein: CASSYGQGNYGYTF. The V call is TRBV6-5, the J call TRBJ1-2; possible D gene TRBD1, 5 bases. The CDR3 loop spans 14 amino acids. V was clipped by 2 bases and J by 2 bases, with 9 bases between them. Germline CDR1 reads MNHEY; CDR2 reads SVGAGI.

This rearrangement joins TRBV7-8 to TRBJ1-1; 8 positions match TRBD1. This CDR3 is built from 14 residues. J was trimmed by 4 bases and V by 5 bases; bases with no gene match: 6. The germline gives CDR1 SGHVS, CDR2 FQNEAQ. The CDR3 reads CASSASGGPTEAFF. The CDR3 bases are TGTGCCAGCAGCGCCTCAGGGGGCCCCACTGAAGCTTTCTTT.

This chain uses TRBV3-1 (or the pseudogene TRBV3-2) with TRBJ2-3; TRBD1 might be the D (5 bases). This CDR3 is built from 16 residues. Germline V gene sequence: CDR1 LGHDT, CDR2 YNNKEL (reference sequence). V was pared by 1 base and J by 6 bases, with 17 bases between. CDR3 in amino acids: CASSQGQRHYDDTQYF. The CDR3 DNA follows: TGTGCCAGCAGCCAAGGACAGAGACACTACGACGATACGCAGTATTTT.

This clone was observed a single time. The J gene is TRBJ2-1, the V gene TRBV5-1; a possible D gene is TRBD1 (6 bases). CDR3 length: 15 amino acids. Trimming left V 7 bases short and J 0 bases short, with 14 bases between. Per germline, CDR1 SGHRS and CDR2 YFSETQ. CDR3 loop: CASELGQTSYNEQFF. The CDR3, as DNA: TGCGCCAGCGAGCTGGGACAAACCTCCTACAATGAGCAGTTCTTC.

J is TRBJ2-7 and V is TRBV4-2; D is unclear. Per the germline V gene, CDR1 is LGHNA and CDR2 is YNFKEQ. The CDR3 consists of 11 residues. Trimming took off 6 bases at V and 3 bases at J, with 6 bases between the two ends. CDR3 in amino acids: CASRGRYEQYF. The CDR3 bases are TGTGCCAGCAGGGGCCGCTACGAGCAGTACTTC.

The rearrangement joins TRBV5-4 to TRBJ1-2; no clear D. CDR1 and CDR2 from the germline V gene are SGHNT and YYREEE (reference sequence). V gave up 2 bases and J gave up 4 bases, with 12 bases separating them. This CDR3 is 14 amino acids long. The CDR3 spells CASSFSTPSYGYTF. The CDR3 DNA reads as TGTGCCAGCAGCTTCTCGACCCCTAGCTATGGCTACACCTTC.

The chain recombines TRBV7-6 with TRBJ2-3; 10 bases fit TRBD2. V trimming: 0 bases; J trimming: 7 bases; junction bases outside the gene matches: 10. Per the germline V gene, CDR1 is SGHVS and CDR2 is FNYEAQ. This CDR3 spans 17 amino acids. Written as DNA, the CDR3 is TGTGCCAGCAGCTTAGCGGCTAGCGGGGGCGGGGTGTATACGCAGTATTTT. Its protein is CASSLAASGGGVYTQYF.

The chain carries TRBV5-1 and TRBJ2-5; 8 bases match TRBD2. Germline CDR1 is SGHRS and CDR2 is YFSETQ. Trimming at V came to 2 bases and at J to 3 bases, leaving 6 bases not matched to a gene. The CDR3 is 15 residues long. CDR3 DNA sequence: TGCGCCAGCAGCTTTCAGCGGGGGATAAAAGAGACCCAGTACTTC. This encodes CASSFQRGIKETQYF.

The rearrangement joins TRBV6-2 or TRBV6-3 to TRBJ1-5; unclear D gene. The V end lost 0 bases, the J end lost 0 bases, and 6 bases lay between the germline ends. CDR3 length: 15 residues. Germline V lookup: CDR1 MNHEY, CDR2 SVGEGT. The CDR3 DNA reads as TGTGCCAGCAGTTACTCGCCCCTTAGCAATCAGCCCCAGCATTTT. Its translation: CASSYSPLSNQPQHF.

CDR3 amino acids: CATSAFGPDTIYF. CDR3 bases: TGTGCCACCAGTGCTTTTGGGCCGGACACCATATATTTT. J is TRBJ1-3 and V is TRBV24-1; D uncertain. CDR1 is KGHDR and CDR2 is SFDVKD in the germline V gene. V was cut by 5 bases and J by 8 bases, with 12 bases left in between. The CDR3 runs to 13 residues.

The count of this clone is one. In DNA form, the CDR3 reads TGTGCCAGCAGCCAAGATTCATTAGCGTCGGCAACTGGGGGCTACACCTTC. It encodes CASSQDSLASATGGYTF. V and J are TRBV4-2 and TRBJ1-2; D is unclear. CDR3 length: 17 amino acids. Germline lookup yields CDR1 LGHNA and CDR2 YNFKEQ. V lost 0 bases, J lost 8 bases, and 22 bases lay in between.

This chain connects TRBV18 to TRBJ1-6; 7 bases agree with TRBD1. Germline assignment: CDR1 KGHSH and CDR2 LQKENI. Unmatched junction bases numbered 10, after V lost 2 bases and J lost 0 bases. The CDR3 has 19 residues. The CDR3 region has the DNA TGTGCCAGCTCACCATTATCGACAGGGTCTAACTCCTATAATTCACCCCTCCACTTT. The encoded protein is CASSPLSTGSNSYNSPLHF. Drawing the rest from reference TRBV18 and TRBJ1-6, the complete variable domain is NAGVMQNPRHLVRRRGQEARLRCSPMKGHSHVYWYRQLPEEGLKFMVYLQKENIIDESGMPKERFSAEFPKEGPSILRIQQVVRGDSAAYFCASSPLSTGSNSYNSPLHFGNGTRLTVT.

This chain uses TRBV19 with TRBJ1-1; possible D gene TRBD1, 5 bases. With 10 bases removed from V and 0 bases from J, the gap between germline ends came to 21 bases. Germline V gene sequence: CDR1 LNHDA, CDR2 SQIVND (reference sequence). This CDR3 is built from 16 residues. The CDR3 loop is CATYSPAGGMNTEAFF. CDR3 in DNA: TGTGCCACCTATTCCCCTGCGGGGGGAATGAACACTGAAGCTTTCTTT.

The chain recombines TRBV6-5 with TRBJ2-1; D unclear. The CDR3 loop spans 15 amino acids. Germline V gives CDR1 MNHEY, CDR2 SVGAGI. V lost 8 bases and J lost 7, with 21 bases in between. The CDR3 DNA sequence: TGTGCCAGCGTCCGTTGGCGTAGAACTTATAATGAGCAGTTCTTC. The encoded protein is CASVRWRRTYNEQFF.

The chain joins TRBV13 to TRBJ2-1; D possibly corresponds to TRBD2 (7 bases). The germline CDR1 and CDR2 sequences are PRHDT and FYEKMQ (reference sequence). Trimming cost V 3 bases and J 9 bases, with 18 bases left between them. The CDR3 is 15 amino acids. CDR3 sequence (DNA): TGTGCCAGCAGCTTCCGCGGGGGCGCGGGGAGTGAGCAGTTCTTC. It codes for CASSFRGGAGSEQFF.